The sample holds a few counts of the clone carrying this T cell receptor beta chain. A much larger clone sits a single nucleotide away, making a read error possible. Germline V gene lookup returns CDR1 LGHNA and CDR2 YNFKEQ. There are 15 residues in the CDR3. Each of the patients had no lymph node involvement on CT and PET/CT and no prior chemotherapy, radiotherapy or other malignancies. This entry belongs to a study of prognosis after radiotherapy for stage I lung cancer. Template was genomic DNA; TCR beta CDR3 amplified in two multiplex PCR rounds. During first-round PCR, primers specific to each TRBV and TRBJ gene were used. TCRdb reanalysed the multiplex PCR reads using MiXCR and keeps one entry per CDR3 protein. Here the sample spans some 16,000 distinct CDR3 sequences, over 25% being singletons.

The starting material was PBMCs, obtained before or after stereotactic body radiation therapy (not recorded which). The TCR sequence derives from a donor aged 50 or older with non-small cell lung cancer. The V gene is TRBV4-2, the J gene TRBJ2-3; the D is unclear. The CDR3 loop reads CAISQDGLVEDTQYF. In DNA form, the CDR3 reads TGTGCCATCAGCCAAGATGGGCTAGTTGAAGATACGCAGTATTTT.